This TCR beta chain originates from a study of OX40 agonist ivuxolimab in advanced cancers. Study-wide background: Patients undergoing dose escalation presented with hepatocellular carcinoma, melanoma, renal cell or head and neck cancer. Three patients, one with hepatocellular carcinoma and two with cutaneous melanoma, achieved partial responses.

Trimming at V came to 4 bases and at J to 3 bases, leaving 12 bases not matched to a gene. CDR1 and CDR2 from the germline V gene are LNHDA and SQIVND (reference sequence). CDR3 length equals 16 residues. Sequencing used immunoSEQ multiplex PCR; TCRdb keeps in-frame clones, though not all of them. The sample carries 50,000 to 70,000 clones, roughly nine tenths recorded once. The sequence derives from an adult with an advanced solid tumor such as melanoma, head and neck, liver or kidney cancer. The V gene is TRBV19, the J gene TRBJ2-7, with TRBD2 matching over 7 bases. The material sequenced was CD4+ or CD8+ T cells sorted from blood, taken in a trial of the OX40 agonist ivuxolimab. As DNA, the CDR3 is TGTGCCAGTAGTACCCTGCCGCGGGAGCTTTTCTACGAGCAGTACTTC. It encodes CASSTLPRELFYEQYF.